This entry features one T cell receptor beta chain sequence. The sample originates from a study of blood T cells in healthy people across ages. V was shortened by 4 bases and J by 4 bases, with 8 bases between the two germline ends. CDR3 size: 12 residues. Germline CDR1 is SEHNR and CDR2 is FQNEAQ (reference sequence). Sample-barcoded 5' priming and a J-beta primer mix drove a second PCR of roughly 6 to 12 cycles. Using its own MiXCR run on the 5' RACE reads, TCRdb lists one record per CDR3 protein. Seen here are some 290,000 distinct CDR3 sequences, around 27% observed once, and the top ten hold 29%.

Sequenced material: blood. This TCR derives from a woman aged 70 to 79 in good health. The chain has TRBV7-9 and TRBJ2-7, with D unresolved. The CDR3 sequence is CASSSTLYEQYF. CDR3 DNA sequence: TGTGCCAGCAGCTCTACTCTTTACGAGCAGTACTTC.